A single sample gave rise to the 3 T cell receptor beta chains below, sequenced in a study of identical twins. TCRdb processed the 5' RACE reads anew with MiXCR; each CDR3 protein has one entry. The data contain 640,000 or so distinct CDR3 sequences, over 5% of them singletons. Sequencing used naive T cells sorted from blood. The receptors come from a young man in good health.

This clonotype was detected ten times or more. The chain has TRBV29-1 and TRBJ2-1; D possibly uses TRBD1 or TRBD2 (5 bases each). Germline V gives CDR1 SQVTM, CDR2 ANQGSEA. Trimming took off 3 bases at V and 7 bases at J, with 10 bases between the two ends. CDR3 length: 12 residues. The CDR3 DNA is TGCAGCGTTGAGGGGACGCCTAATGAGCAGTTCTTC. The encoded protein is CSVEGTPNEQFF.

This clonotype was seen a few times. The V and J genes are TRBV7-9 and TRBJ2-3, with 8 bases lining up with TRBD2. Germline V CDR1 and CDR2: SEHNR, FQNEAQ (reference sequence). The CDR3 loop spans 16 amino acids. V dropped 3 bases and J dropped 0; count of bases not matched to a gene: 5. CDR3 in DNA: TGTGCCAGCAGCTTGTTGACGGGAGGGAGCACAGATACGCAGTATTTT. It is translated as CASSLLTGGSTDTQYF.

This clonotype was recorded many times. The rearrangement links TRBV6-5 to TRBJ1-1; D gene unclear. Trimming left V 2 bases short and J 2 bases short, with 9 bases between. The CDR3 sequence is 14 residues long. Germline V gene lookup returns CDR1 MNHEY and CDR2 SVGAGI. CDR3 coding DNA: TGTGCCAGCAGTTACGGGCGGCACAACACTGAAGCTTTCTTT. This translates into CASSYGRHNTEAFF.